One sample yielded the 26 T cell receptor beta chains listed below, sequenced in a study of OX40 agonist ivuxolimab in advanced cancers. Method: immunoSEQ multiplex PCR; TCRdb's copy keeps in-frame clones and lacks some. Among tens of thousands of clones listed, 85% were seen once. Sequenced material: CD4+ or CD8+ T cells sorted from blood, taken in a trial of the OX40 agonist ivuxolimab. Receptors originate from an adult with an advanced solid tumor such as melanoma, head and neck, liver or kidney cancer.

The genes are TRBV7-2 and TRBJ2-2, with TRBD1 matching 9 bases. The CDR3 totals 17 residues. V lost 5 bases to trimming and J lost 4 bases; unmatched junction nucleotides: 11. Germline V gives CDR1 SGHTA, CDR2 FQGNSA. This chain's CDR3 is CASSARRDRVATGELFF. The CDR3 DNA sequence: TGTGCCAGCAGCGCCCGCCGGGACAGGGTGGCCACCGGGGAGCTGTTTTTT.

The genes are TRBV11-3 and TRBJ2-7, with a weak D call TRBD2 (5 bases). Trimming stripped 0 bases from V and 4 bases from J, with 10 bases between. Germline lookup yields CDR1 SGHNT and CDR2 YENEEA. CDR3 length equals 14 residues. The CDR3 DNA reads TGTGCCAGCAGCTTAGACGGACGGGAATACGAGCAGTACTTC. Its translation: CASSLDGREYEQYF.

The V call is TRBV9, the J call TRBJ2-5, with D unresolved. The germline V gene encodes CDR1 SGDLS and CDR2 YYNGEE. Between the trimmed V and J ends, which lost 3 bases and 2 bases, there was a span of 14 bases. CDR3 length: 15 amino acids. The CDR3 sequence is CASSEVASIQETQYF. DNA of the CDR3: TGTGCCAGCAGCGAGGTCGCCAGCATACAAGAGACCCAGTACTTC.

The chain recombines TRBV4-3 with TRBJ2-3, with 11 bases identical to TRBD2. This CDR3 has 17 amino acids. Unmatched junction bases numbered 8, after V lost 1 base and J lost 5 bases. Per the germline V gene, CDR1 is LGHNA and CDR2 is YSLEER. In DNA, the CDR3 is TGCGCCAGCAGCCAAGCCCTTAGCGGGGGGGCCCAAGATACGCAGTATTTT. Translating gives CASSQALSGGAQDTQYF.

The J gene is TRBJ2-1, the V gene TRBV7-2, with a tentative D call TRBD2 (7 bases). This CDR3 is built from 15 residues. Trimming removed 5 bases at V and 3 bases at J, with 14 bases between. Germline V lookup: CDR1 SGHTA, CDR2 FQGNSA. For the CDR3, the DNA is TGTGCCAGCAGCGCCCGGGGGGCCAACTACAATGAGCAGTTCTTC. It is translated as CASSARGANYNEQFF.

The V call is TRBV27, the J call TRBJ1-2, with 7 bases that match TRBD1. V lost 0 bases to trimming and J lost 5 bases; unmatched junction nucleotides: 9. The CDR3 runs to 16 residues. The germline V gene has CDR1 MNHEY and CDR2 SMNVEV (reference sequence). The CDR3 DNA reads as TGTGCCAGCAGTTTATCGGGCAGGGGGAACATGTATGGCTACACCTTC. Translated: CASSLSGRGNMYGYTF.

The chain combines TRBV18 with TRBJ1-5; D is uncertain. Trimming stripped 4 bases from V and 10 bases from J, with 11 bases between. Germline values: CDR1 KGHSH, CDR2 LQKENI. This CDR3 contains 12 residues. The DNA for the CDR3 is TGTGCCAGCTCACAACAATCTACTCCCCAGCATTTT. Protein product: CASSQQSTPQHF.

The chain couples TRBV9 to TRBJ2-5; 7 positions agree with TRBD2. Looked up from germline, CDR1 is SGDLS and CDR2 is YYNGEE. Germline trimming cut 0 bases from V and 0 bases from J; bases unmatched to any gene: 11. This CDR3 region has 18 residues. The CDR3, as DNA: TGTGCCAGCAGCGTAGGAATAGAAAGCGGGGCGAACCAAGAGACCCAGTACTTC. Translated: CASSVGIESGANQETQYF.

The chain recombines TRBV7-2 with TRBJ1-2; 9 bases align to TRBD1. Looked up from germline, CDR1 is SGHTA and CDR2 is FQGNSA. The V gene end was trimmed by 7 bases and the J gene end by 4 bases; junction bases not matched to a gene: 10. This CDR3 is built from 15 residues. CDR3 residues: CASTQGQGWVYGYTF. The DNA of the CDR3 is TGTGCCAGCACCCAAGGACAGGGGTGGGTCTATGGCTACACCTTC.

The chain's CDR3 is CASSFIGGYTGELFF. CDR3 DNA sequence: TGTGCCAGCAGCTTCATCGGGGGATACACCGGGGAGCTGTTTTTT. The chain recombines TRBV7-6 with TRBJ2-2, with D tentatively TRBD2 (6 bases). The CDR3 is 15 amino acids. The germline CDR1 and CDR2 sequences are SGHVS and FNYEAQ. Trimming removed 3 bases from V and 3 bases from J, with 11 bases in between.

The chain uses TRBV21-1 and TRBJ1-6; TRBD1 was called by the table and not checked on the DNA. TRBV21-1 is reported as a pseudogene. The CDR3 totals 15 residues. The CDR3 protein is CASSPLGQGNSPLHF. In nucleotides, the CDR3 is TGTGCCAGCAGCCCCCTTGGGCAGGGAAATTCACCCCTCCACTTT.

The chain recombines TRBV28 with TRBJ1-2; TRBD1 is a possible D gene (6 bases). V lost 6 bases to trimming and J lost 6 bases, with 20 bases between them. Germline CDR1 and CDR2: MDHEN and SYDVKM. This CDR3 is built from 15 residues. The CDR3 loop reads CASRTPDSVYHGYTF. In DNA, the CDR3 is TGTGCCAGCAGAACTCCGGACAGTGTGTACCATGGCTACACCTTC.

V gene TRBV7-9 combines with J gene TRBJ2-3; the D is unclear. The CDR3 contains 12 residues. The germline V gene has CDR1 SEHNR and CDR2 FQNEAQ (reference sequence). V lost 4 bases and J 3 bases, leaving 5 bases between the germline ends. Written as DNA, the CDR3 is TGTGCCAGCAGCTCCTCAACAGATACGCAGTATTTT. Translation gives CASSSSTDTQYF.

CDR3 residues: CAWSGAGPKADTQYF. The CDR3 nucleotides are TGTGCCTGGAGTGGAGCGGGGCCTAAGGCAGATACGCAGTATTTT. V and J are TRBV30 and TRBJ2-3, with 7 bases that match TRBD2. The ends lost 1 base at V and 4 bases at J; junction bases unmatched: 8. From germline, CDR1 is GTSNPN and CDR2 SVGIG (reference sequence). The CDR3 totals 15 residues.

This rearrangement joins TRBV11-1 to TRBJ2-7, with 9 bases aligning to TRBD1. Trimming at V came to 7 bases and at J to 2 bases, leaving 6 bases not matched to a gene. Germline assignment: CDR1 SGHAT and CDR2 FQDESV (reference sequence). CDR3 length: 14 amino acids. CDR3 sequence: CASTLGQGAYEQYF. CDR3 DNA sequence: TGTGCCAGCACCCTGGGACAGGGTGCCTACGAGCAGTACTTC.

The rearrangement uses TRBV9 and TRBJ2-4; 9 positions agree with TRBD1. This CDR3 comprises 17 residues. Germline V gene sequence: CDR1 SGDLS, CDR2 YYNGEE. V lost 0 bases, J lost 0 bases, and 4 bases stayed unmatched. Written as DNA, the CDR3 is TGTGCCAGCAGCGTAGGCACAGGGGGCCTAGCCAAAAACATTCAGTACTTC. As protein: CASSVGTGGLAKNIQYF.

This clone was picked up one time. The chain recombines TRBV6-1 with TRBJ1-5, with D possibly being TRBD1 (5 bases). The CDR3 length is 13 residues. V dropped 7 bases and J dropped 0 bases, with 7 bases sitting between them. Germline-derived CDR1 and CDR2 are MNHNS and SASEGT. The DNA of the CDR3 is TGTGCCAGCATGACAGTTAGCAATCAGCCCCAGCATTTT. It translates to CASMTVSNQPQHF.

The V call is TRBV9, the J call TRBJ1-2; D unresolved. This CDR3 comprises 14 residues. V gave up 4 bases and J gave up 5 bases, with 15 bases separating them. Germline V gene sequence: CDR1 SGDLS, CDR2 YYNGEE. For the CDR3, the DNA is TGTGCCAGCAGCCCCTCGAGAACAGCGTATGGCTACACCTTC. It specifies CASSPSRTAYGYTF.

The gene calls are TRBV7-9 and TRBJ1-1; 7 bases map to TRBD1. Germline CDR1 reads SEHNR; CDR2 reads FQNEAQ (reference sequence). There are 13 residues in the CDR3. The junction had 7 bases not matched to a gene; V was cut back by 10 bases and J by 2 bases. The CDR3 region has the DNA TGTGCCACCCGACAGGGATCTAACACTGAAGCTTTCTTT. This translates into CATRQGSNTEAFF.

This clone was counted between two and nine times. The chain uses TRBV5-5 and TRBJ1-4; 9 positions match TRBD1. This CDR3 is built from 15 residues. Germline V gene sequence: CDR1 SGHKS, CDR2 YYEKEE (reference sequence). Losses at the gene ends were 0 bases for V and 7 bases for J; bases not matched to a gene: 4. DNA of the CDR3: TGTGCCAGCAGCTTGGGTGACAGGGGGGCTGAAAAACTGTTTTTT. Amino acid sequence: CASSLGDRGAEKLFF.

This clone has just one count. The genes are TRBV6-6 and TRBJ2-7; D unclear. With 6 bases removed from V and 4 bases from J, the gap between germline ends came to 10 bases. This CDR3 has 12 residues. Germline V gene lookup returns CDR1 MNHNY and CDR2 SVGAGI (reference sequence). The CDR3 reads CASSIGRYEQYF. Written as DNA, the CDR3 is TGTGCCAGCAGCATCGGACGATACGAGCAGTACTTC.

The genes are TRBV28 and TRBJ1-1; the D is unclear. CDR3 length equals 14 residues. The germline V gene encodes CDR1 MDHEN and CDR2 SYDVKM. V was trimmed by 6 bases and J by 0 bases, leaving 11 bases between them. Here the CDR3 reads CASRKGVVNTEAFF. In DNA form, the CDR3 reads TGTGCCAGCAGGAAGGGAGTGGTGAACACTGAAGCTTTCTTT.

As DNA, the CDR3 is TGTGCCAGCAGCAGCTTGAGGGGGTGGAACACTGAAGCTTTCTTT. Residues: CASSSLRGWNTEAFF. The gene calls are TRBV11-2 and TRBJ1-1; D may be TRBD1 (6 bases). Germline V lookup: CDR1 SGHAT, CDR2 FQNNGV. This CDR3 has 15 amino acids. V was clipped by 5 bases and J by 1 base, with 14 bases between them.

This clone came up once. V usage is TRBV7-3 and J usage is TRBJ2-1; TRBD2 matches 13 bases. CDR1 is SGHTA, CDR2 FQGTGA, per germline. The J segment lost 7 bases and the V segment lost 2 bases, leaving 8 bases of the junction unmatched. This CDR3 region has 17 residues. The CDR3 loop reads CASSLWGTSGVRNEQFF. The DNA of the CDR3 is TGTGCCAGCAGCTTATGGGGGACTAGCGGGGTGCGGAATGAGCAGTTCTTC.

The chain employs TRBV7-9 and TRBJ2-7; D is unclear. This CDR3 comprises 12 residues. The germline CDR1 and CDR2 sequences are SEHNR and FQNEAQ (reference sequence). Trimming removed 2 bases at V and 3 bases at J, with 5 bases between. The CDR3 coding sequence is TGTGCCAGCAGCTTATCACACTACGAGCAGTACTTC. This sequence encodes CASSLSHYEQYF.

This chain uses TRBV7-2 with TRBJ2-4; TRBD2 matches 7 bases. Germline V gene lookup returns CDR1 SGHTA and CDR2 FQGNSA. J gave up 4 bases and V 1 base, and 4 bases lay outside the gene matches. There are 15 residues in the CDR3. CDR3 DNA sequence: TGTGCCAGCAGCTTAGAAGGCGGGGGAAAAAACATTCAGTACTTC. Translating gives CASSLEGGGKNIQYF.